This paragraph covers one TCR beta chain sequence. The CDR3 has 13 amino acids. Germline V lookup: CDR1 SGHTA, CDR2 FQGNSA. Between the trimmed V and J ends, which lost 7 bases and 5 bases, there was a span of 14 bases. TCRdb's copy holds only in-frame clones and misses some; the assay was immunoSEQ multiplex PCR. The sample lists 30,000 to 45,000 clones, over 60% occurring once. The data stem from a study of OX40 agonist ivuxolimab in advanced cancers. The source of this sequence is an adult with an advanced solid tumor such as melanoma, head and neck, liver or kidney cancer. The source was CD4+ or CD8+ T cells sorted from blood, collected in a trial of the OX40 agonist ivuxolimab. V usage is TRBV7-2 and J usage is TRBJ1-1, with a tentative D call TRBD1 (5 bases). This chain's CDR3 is CASKDYSGTEAFF. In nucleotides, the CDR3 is TGTGCCAGCAAAGACTACTCAGGGACTGAAGCTTTCTTT.